This T cell receptor beta chain was captured in a study of blood T cell repertoires in COVID-19. About the study: Acute and convalescent COVID-19 specimens originated in the United States, Italy and Spain.

The CDR3 covers 13 residues. Germline V gene lookup returns CDR1 SEHNR and CDR2 FQNEAQ (reference sequence). Trimming removed 3 bases from V and 2 bases from J, with 7 bases in between. TCRdb keeps only in-frame clones here, not all; method: immunoSEQ multiplex PCR. The data hold a few hundred thousand clones, with 65% to 90% observed a single time. It was during active infection that Seattle patients were enrolled and then longitudinally followed. Sequenced input: peripheral blood. This clonotype was sampled from a woman aged 65 to 85 with COVID-19, enrolled during active disease. The V gene is TRBV7-9, the J gene TRBJ2-5; D is unclear. The CDR3 DNA follows: TGTGCCAGCAGCTTTGGCGGACAAGAGACCCAGTACTTC. Residues: CASSFGGQETQYF.